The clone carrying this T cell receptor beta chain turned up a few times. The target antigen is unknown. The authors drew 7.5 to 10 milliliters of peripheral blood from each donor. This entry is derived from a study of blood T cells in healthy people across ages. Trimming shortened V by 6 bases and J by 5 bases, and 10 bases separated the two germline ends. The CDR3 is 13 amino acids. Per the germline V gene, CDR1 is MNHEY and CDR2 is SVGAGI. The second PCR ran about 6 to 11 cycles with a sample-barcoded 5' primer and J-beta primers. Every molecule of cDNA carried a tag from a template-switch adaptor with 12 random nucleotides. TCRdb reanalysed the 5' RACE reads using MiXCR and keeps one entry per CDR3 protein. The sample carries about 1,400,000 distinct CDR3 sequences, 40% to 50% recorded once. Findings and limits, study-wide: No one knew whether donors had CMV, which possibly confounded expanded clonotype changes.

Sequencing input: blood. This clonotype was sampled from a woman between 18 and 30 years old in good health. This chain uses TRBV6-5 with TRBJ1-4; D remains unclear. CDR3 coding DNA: TGTGCCAGCAGAAACGACGGGAATGAAAAACTGTTTTTT. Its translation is CASRNDGNEKLFF.